This TCR beta chain was documented in a study of cytomegalovirus exposure and HLA in healthy donors. General study points: Among CMV-associated TCR beta chains, most appeared HLA-restricted in a later analysis. Data from an earlier analysis indicated that most TCR beta V segments were productive either about 87% or about 30% of the time. Investigators reported over 150 TCR beta chains as tied to cytomegalovirus.

J was trimmed by 4 bases and V by 6 bases; bases with no gene match: 8. Germline loops: CDR1 MDHEN, CDR2 SYDVKM. The CDR3 totals 14 residues. Researchers ran the PCR with 60 Vbeta and 13 Jbeta primers. Measured with immunoSEQ multiplex PCR; TCRdb has only the in-frame clones, and not every one. This sample has about 120,000 clones; more than 75% occur once, and the top ten carry roughly 1.5%. To note about this clone: Its antigen is still unknown.

The source material was PBMCs. V gene TRBV28 combines with J gene TRBJ1-2; TRBD1 matches at 7 bases. This TCR derives from a female donor in good health and CMV-seronegative. CDR3 bases: TGTGCCAGCAGCTACAGGGGTCCCTTCTATGGCTACACCTTC. It translates to CASSYRGPFYGYTF.